A selection of T cell receptor beta chains follows, all from one sample in a study of cytomegalovirus exposure and HLA in healthy donors. Here immunoSEQ multiplex PCR was the method, and the copy in TCRdb shows in-frame clones only, minus some. The sample comprises more than 100,000 clones, under 85% of which are singletons, and 3.5% to 4.5% rests with the top ten. The sequencing sample was made of PBMCs. These TCRs come from a human donor in good health. Each CDR3 is given with its conserved first and last residue. Part of the rows lack a size; the others show once, few, many or a class for expanded clones.

TRBV4-2	TRBJ1-4	-	17	CASSQPQQTGISEKLFF
TRBV5-4	TRBJ2-7	-	15	CASSPSGLAVYEQYF
TRBV7-8	TRBJ1-3	-	14	CASSPYFMGNTIYF
TRBV5-6	TRBJ1-2	-	13	CASSSTKQDGYTF
TRBV9	TRBJ2-2	-	15	CASSERGDRPGELFF
TRBV6-5	TRBJ2-7	-	14	CASSYRGVDYEQYF
TRBV28	TRBJ2-7	-	14	CASSSGQGAYEQYF
TRBV5-1	TRBJ1-3	-	15	CASSLGSGNGNTIYF
TRBV29-1	TRBJ2-7	-	16	CSVVTSGNVDPYEQYF
TRBV7-9	TRBJ1-1	-	13	CASDYGLNTEAFF
TRBV18	TRBJ2-7	-	15	CASSPTRDKSYEQYF
TRBV28	TRBJ2-2	-	15	CASSLSIGATGELFF
TRBV21-1	TRBJ1-4	few	17	CASSKSPGTTTNEKLFF
TRBV7-2	TRBJ1-2	-	13	CASSPDKNYGYTF
TRBV30	TRBJ1-2	-	15	CAWTLNRVRGYGYTF
TRBV2	TRBJ2-2	-	11	CASSGAGELFF
TRBV9	TRBJ2-6	-	12	CASSSGANGLTF
TRBV15	TRBJ2-6	once	16	CATSMGQFSGANVLTF
TRBV5-4	TRBJ1-4	-	15	CASSPGGGGREKLFF
TRBV30	TRBJ2-3	few	14	CAWSGAPLGDTQYF
TRBV11-2	TRBJ2-1	-	14	CASSPGLWVDEQFF
TRBV23-1	TRBJ1-6	-	16	CASSQSSGTGQSPLHF
TRBV28	TRBJ2-7	-	15	CASRSGQGGFSEQYF
TRBV6-5	TRBJ2-5	-	16	CASSYSDGDSGMTQYF
TRBV13	TRBJ1-2	-	15	CASSHKTGSNYGYTF
TRBV11-1	TRBJ1-5	-	13	CASSFQMNQPQHF
TRBV30	TRBJ1-2	-	15	CAWSVQTGQGFGYTF
TRBV11-2	TRBJ2-7	-	16	CASSLDRDRSSYEQYF
TRBV9	TRBJ2-1	-	17	CASSKTGTSGRAGEQFF
TRBV10-3	TRBJ2-7	-	14	CAISERTSIHEQYF
TRBV4-1	TRBJ2-5	-	15	CASSRNAGEQETQYF
TRBV7-9	TRBJ2-1	few	15	CASSGRRLAVDEQFF
TRBV28	TRBJ1-5	-	15	CASSVGQGGNQPQHF
TRBV5-1	TRBJ1-2	-	14	CASSLDARGNGYTF
TRBV9	TRBJ2-1	-	13	CASSDISGTKQFF
TRBV27	TRBJ2-1	-	16	CASSTPRDRGYNEQFF